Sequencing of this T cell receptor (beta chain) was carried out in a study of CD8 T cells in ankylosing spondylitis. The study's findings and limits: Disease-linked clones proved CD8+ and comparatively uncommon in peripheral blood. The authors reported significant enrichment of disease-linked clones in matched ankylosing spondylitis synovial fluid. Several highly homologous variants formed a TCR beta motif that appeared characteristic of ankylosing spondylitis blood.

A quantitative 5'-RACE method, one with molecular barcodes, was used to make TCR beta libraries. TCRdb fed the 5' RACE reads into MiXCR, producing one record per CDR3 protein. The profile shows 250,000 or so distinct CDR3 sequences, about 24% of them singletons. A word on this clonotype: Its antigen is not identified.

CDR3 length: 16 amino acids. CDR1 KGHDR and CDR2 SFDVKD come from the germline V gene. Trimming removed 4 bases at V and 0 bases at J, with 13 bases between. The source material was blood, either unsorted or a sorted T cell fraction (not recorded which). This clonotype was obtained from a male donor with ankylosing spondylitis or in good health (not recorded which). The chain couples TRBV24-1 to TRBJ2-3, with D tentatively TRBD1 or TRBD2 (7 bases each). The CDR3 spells CATSDPQGGSTDTQYF. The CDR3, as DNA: TGTGCCACCAGTGACCCCCAGGGGGGGAGCACAGATACGCAGTATTTT.